This T cell receptor (beta chain) is from a study of blood T cell repertoires in COVID-19. TCRdb keeps only in-frame clones here, not all; method: immunoSEQ multiplex PCR. The table has 200,000 to 300,000 clones, about 73% seen once; the top ten hold over 3%. The count of this clone is one. This CDR3 spans 15 amino acids. CDR1 is SGHRS, CDR2 YFSETQ, per germline. Germline trimming cut 4 bases from V and 5 bases from J; bases unmatched to any gene: 11. This TCR was sampled from a woman older than 75 with acute or convalescent COVID-19. The sample taken for sequencing was peripheral blood. This chain joins TRBV5-1 and TRBJ2-5; 7 bases align to TRBD2. CDR3 residues: CASSPVLASGETQYF. The CDR3 nucleotides read TGCGCCAGCAGCCCAGTACTAGCGTCGGGGGAGACCCAGTACTTC. Complete variable domain (other parts from reference TRBV5-1 and TRBJ2-5): KAGVTQTPRYLIKTRGQQVTLSCSPISGHRSVSWYQQTPGQGLQFLFEYFSETQRNKGNFPGRFSGRQFSNSRSEMNVSTLELGDSALYLCASSPVLASGETQYFGPGTRLLVL.